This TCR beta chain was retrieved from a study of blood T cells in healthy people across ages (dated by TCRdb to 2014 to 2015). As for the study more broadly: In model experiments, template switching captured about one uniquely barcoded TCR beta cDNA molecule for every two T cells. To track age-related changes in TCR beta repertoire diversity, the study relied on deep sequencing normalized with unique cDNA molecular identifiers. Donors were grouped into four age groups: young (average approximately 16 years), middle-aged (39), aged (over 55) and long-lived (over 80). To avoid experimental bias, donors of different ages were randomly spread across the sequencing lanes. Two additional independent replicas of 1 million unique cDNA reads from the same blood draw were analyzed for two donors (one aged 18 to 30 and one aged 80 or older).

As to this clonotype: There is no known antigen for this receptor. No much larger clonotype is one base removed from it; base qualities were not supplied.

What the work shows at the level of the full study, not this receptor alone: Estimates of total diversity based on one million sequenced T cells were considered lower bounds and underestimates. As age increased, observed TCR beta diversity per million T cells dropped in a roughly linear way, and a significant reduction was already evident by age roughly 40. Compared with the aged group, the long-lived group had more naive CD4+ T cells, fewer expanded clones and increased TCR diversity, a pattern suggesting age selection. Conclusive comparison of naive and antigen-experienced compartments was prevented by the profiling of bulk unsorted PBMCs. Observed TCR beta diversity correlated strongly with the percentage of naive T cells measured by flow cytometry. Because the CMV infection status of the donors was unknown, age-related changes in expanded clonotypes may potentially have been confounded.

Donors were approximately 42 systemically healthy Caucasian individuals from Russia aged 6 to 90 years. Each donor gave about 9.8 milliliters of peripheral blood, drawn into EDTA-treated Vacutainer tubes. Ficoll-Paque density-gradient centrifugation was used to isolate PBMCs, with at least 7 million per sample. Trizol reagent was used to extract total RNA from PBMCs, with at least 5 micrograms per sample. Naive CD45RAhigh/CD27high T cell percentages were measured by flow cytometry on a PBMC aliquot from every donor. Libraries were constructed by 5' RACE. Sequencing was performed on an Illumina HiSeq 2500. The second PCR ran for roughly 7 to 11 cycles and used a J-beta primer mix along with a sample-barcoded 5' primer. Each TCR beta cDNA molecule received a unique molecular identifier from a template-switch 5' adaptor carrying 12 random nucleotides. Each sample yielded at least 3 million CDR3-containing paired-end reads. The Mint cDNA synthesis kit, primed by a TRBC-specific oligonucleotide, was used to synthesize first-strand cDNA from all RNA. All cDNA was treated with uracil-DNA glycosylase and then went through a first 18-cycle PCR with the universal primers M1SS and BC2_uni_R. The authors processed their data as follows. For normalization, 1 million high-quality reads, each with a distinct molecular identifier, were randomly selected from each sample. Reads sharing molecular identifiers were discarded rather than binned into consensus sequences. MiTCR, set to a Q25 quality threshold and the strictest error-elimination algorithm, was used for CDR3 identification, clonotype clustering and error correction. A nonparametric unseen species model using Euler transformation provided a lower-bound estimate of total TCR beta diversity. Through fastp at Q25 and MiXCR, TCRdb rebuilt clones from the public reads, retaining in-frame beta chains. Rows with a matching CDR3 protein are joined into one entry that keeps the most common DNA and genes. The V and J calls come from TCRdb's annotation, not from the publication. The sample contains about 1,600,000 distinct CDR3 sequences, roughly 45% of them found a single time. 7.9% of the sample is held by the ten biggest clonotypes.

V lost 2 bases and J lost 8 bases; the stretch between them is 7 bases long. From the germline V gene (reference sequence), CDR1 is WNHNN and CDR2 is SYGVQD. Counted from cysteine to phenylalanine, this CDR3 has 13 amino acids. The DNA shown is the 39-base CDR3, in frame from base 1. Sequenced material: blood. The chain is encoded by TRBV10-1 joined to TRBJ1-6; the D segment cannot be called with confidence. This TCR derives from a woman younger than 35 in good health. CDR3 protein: CASSETLDSPLHF. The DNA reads TGCGCCAGCAGTGAGACCCTTGATTCACCCCTCCACTTT.